These 9 T cell receptor beta chains came from one sample sequenced in a study of T-cell reconstitution after alpha-beta-depleted transplantation in children. Using unique molecular identifiers, the investigators prepared the TCRbeta library. Each CDR3 protein is one row after TCRdb ran MiXCR on the PCR reads. The table shows 85,000 to 120,000 distinct CDR3 sequences, with 7.5% to 9% occurring only once. The sequencing here drew on PBMCs, taken before TCRalphabeta/CD19-depleted stem cell transplant. The receptors originated from a boy between 2 and 10 years old with acute lymphoblastic leukemia, due to receive a stem cell transplant.

This clonotype was seen repeatedly, ten times or more. V gene TRBV27 combines with J gene TRBJ2-7; the D gene is possibly TRBD1 (6 bases). From germline, CDR1 is MNHEY and CDR2 SMNVEV (reference sequence). This CDR3 spans 13 amino acids. The V end was cut by 6 bases, the J end by 5 bases, with 14 bases between. This CDR3 is CASSPLGADEQYF. In nucleotides, the CDR3 is TGTGCCAGCAGCCCCCTGGGGGCAGACGAGCAGTACTTC.

This clonotype was observed a handful of times. The chain uses TRBV7-2 and TRBJ2-7; 8 bases are shared with TRBD2. V lost 5 bases and J lost 2; bases outside the gene matches: 11. Germline CDR1 is SGHTA and CDR2 is FQGNSA. There are 16 residues in the CDR3. The CDR3 reads CASSRTQAGDPYEQYF. CDR3 DNA sequence: TGTGCCAGCAGCAGGACTCAAGCGGGGGATCCCTACGAGCAGTACTTC.

This clonotype was picked up many times. The rearrangement uses TRBV20-1 and TRBJ1-6; D remains ambiguous. V lost 2 bases and J lost 0, with 11 bases in between. This CDR3 is built from 16 residues. CDR1 is DFQATT, CDR2 SNEGSKA, per germline (reference sequence). DNA for the CDR3: TGCAGTGCTAGAATTCCGGGGATCTCCTATAATTCACCCCTCCACTTT. Its translation: CSARIPGISYNSPLHF.

This chain connects TRBV25-1 to TRBJ2-7; 7 bases fit TRBD1. J was trimmed by 4 bases and V by 5 bases; bases with no gene match: 8. The germline V gene encodes CDR1 MGHDK and CDR2 SYGVNS. The CDR3 is 14 amino acids. The CDR3 coding sequence is TGTGCCAGCAGTCCCGACAGGGAACTTTACGAGCAGTACTTC. Amino acids: CASSPDRELYEQYF.

This chain links TRBV7-6 with TRBJ1-1; D gene uncertain. Germline values: CDR1 SGHVS, CDR2 FNYEAQ. The V and J ends lost 1 base and 6 bases respectively, with 15 bases between them. CDR3 length: 15 residues. The CDR3 region is CASSLGAVFTAEAFF. DNA for the CDR3: TGTGCCAGCAGCTTAGGAGCAGTCTTCACCGCTGAAGCTTTCTTT.

The chain recombines TRBV6-1 with TRBJ2-3; the match to TRBD2 covers 10 bases. The CDR3 has 15 amino acids. Germline V gene data show CDR1 as MNHNS and CDR2 as SASEGT. Losses at the gene ends were 8 bases for V and 2 bases for J; bases not matched to a gene: 7. The CDR3 DNA is TGTGCCAGCGGGACGGGGACTAGCGCCACAGATACGCAGTATTTT. Residues: CASGTGTSATDTQYF.

Ten or more counts support this clonotype. The CDR3 DNA reads as TGTGCCAGCAGCTTTGAAGCGGGGGGGCCCGGGGAGCTGTTTTTT. Translated: CASSFEAGGPGELFF. This chain connects TRBV7-2 to TRBJ2-2; 10 bases line up with TRBD2. The CDR3 contains 15 residues. Trimming cost V 3 bases and J 6 bases; bases outside gene matches: 4. The germline V gene encodes CDR1 SGHTA and CDR2 FQGNSA.

The table lists this clonotype with a few counts. The CDR3 bases are TGTGCCAGCAGTGAATTCCAGCGTGAAAAACTGTTTTTT. Its translation: CASSEFQREKLFF. The chain couples TRBV6-1 to TRBJ1-4; D is undetermined. The CDR3 has 13 residues. From germline, CDR1 is MNHNS and CDR2 SASEGT. Trimming pared 2 bases from V and 7 bases from J, leaving 8 bases between.

The rearrangement links TRBV28 to TRBJ2-7; 7 nucleotides agree with TRBD2. Germline-derived CDR1 and CDR2 are MDHEN and SYDVKM. The CDR3 is 16 residues long. J lost 4 bases, V lost 3 bases, and 12 bases had no gene match. CDR3 DNA: TGTGCCAGCAGTTTTGGGTCCAGGGAGGGAGGATACGAGCAGTACTTC. It is translated as CASSFGSREGGYEQYF.